This TCR beta chain was observed in a study of blood T cell repertoires in COVID-19. Study-level background: T cells, B-cell-depleted T cells, or PBMCs supplied cDNA or gDNA.

From germline, CDR1 is SQVTM and CDR2 ANQGSEA. The CDR3 contains 15 residues. Trimming removed 4 bases at V and 0 bases at J, with 13 bases between. The authors' processing: How many nucleated cells were present was estimated from reference gene primer amplification. Profiled with immunoSEQ multiplex PCR; TCRdb holds only in-frame clones, not every one. The D gene and trimming were derived from the DNA, and the V and J assignments and clone size from that table. Seen here are about 210,000 clones, about nine tenths observed once, and the top ten hold 1.5% to 2%. The receptor's source is a man in his sixties or seventies with acute or convalescent COVID-19. The genes are TRBV29-1 and TRBJ2-1, with a tentative D call TRBD2 (5 bases). Sequenced: peripheral blood. CDR3: CSVGTGASSYNEQFF. The CDR3 DNA reads as TGCAGCGTTGGGACTGGCGCAAGCTCCTACAATGAGCAGTTCTTC.